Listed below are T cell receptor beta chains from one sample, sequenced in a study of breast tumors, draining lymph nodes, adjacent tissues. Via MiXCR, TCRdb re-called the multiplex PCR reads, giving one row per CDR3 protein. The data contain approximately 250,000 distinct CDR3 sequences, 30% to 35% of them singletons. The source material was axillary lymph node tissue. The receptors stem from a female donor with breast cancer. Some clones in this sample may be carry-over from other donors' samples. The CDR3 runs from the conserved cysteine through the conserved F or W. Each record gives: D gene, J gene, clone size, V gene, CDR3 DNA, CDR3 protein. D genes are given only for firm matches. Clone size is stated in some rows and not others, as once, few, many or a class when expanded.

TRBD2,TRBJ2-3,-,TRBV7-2,TGTGCCAGCAGCTCCCCTGGACTAGCGGGGGACACAGATACGCAGTATTTT,CASSSPGLAGDTDTQYF
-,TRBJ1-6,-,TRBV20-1,TGCAGTGCCGCCCGTGCCAGCAGCTTATTTCCCCAAAAGGGAGAAAGTGATTCACCCCTCCACTTT,CSAARASSLFPQKGESDSPLHF
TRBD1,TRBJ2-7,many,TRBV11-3,TGTGCCAGCAGCTGGGACAGCGCAACCTCCTACGAGCAGTACTTC,CASSWDSATSYEQYF
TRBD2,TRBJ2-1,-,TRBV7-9,TGTGCCAGCAGCTCAGAAGGACTAGCGGGGGTAGAGCAGTTCTTC,CASSSEGLAGVEQFF
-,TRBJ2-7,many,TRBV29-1,TGCAGCGTTGAAAATGGGCAGGGTGTCTACGAGCAGTACTTC,CSVENGQGVYEQYF
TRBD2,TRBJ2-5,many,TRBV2,TGTGCCAGCAGGCGACTAGCGGGGGCCCTCCGCGAGACCCAGTACTTC,CASRRLAGALRETQYF
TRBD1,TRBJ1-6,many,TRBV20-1,TGCAGTGCCTTCGGACAGGGGGCCGGGATGAGGAATTCACCCCTCCACTTT,CSAFGQGAGMRNSPLHF
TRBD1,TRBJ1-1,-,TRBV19,TGTGCCAGTAGTACGGGACAGATGAACACTGAAGCTTTCTTT,CASSTGQMNTEAFF
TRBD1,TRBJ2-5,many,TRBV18,TGTGCCAGCTCACCACCGGGACAGGTCGGGGGGACCCAGTACTTC,CASSPPGQVGGTQYF
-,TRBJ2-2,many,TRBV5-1,TGCGCCAGCGGACCAATAGGGAAAACCGGGGAGCTGTTTTTT,CASGPIGKTGELFF
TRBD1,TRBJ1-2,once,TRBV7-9,TGTGCCAGCAGCTTATCCGGGACAGGGAACTATGGCTACACCTTC,CASSLSGTGNYGYTF
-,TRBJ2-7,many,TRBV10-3,TGTGCCATCAGTGAAGGTTCCCGGTCGGGCTCCTACGAGCAGTACTTC,CAISEGSRSGSYEQYF
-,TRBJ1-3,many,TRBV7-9,TGTGCCAGCAGCGCGGTCTTCTCTGGAAACACCATATATTTT,CASSAVFSGNTIYF
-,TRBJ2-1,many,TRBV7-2,TGTGCCAGCAGCTTGGACGACTACAATGAGCAGTTCTTC,CASSLDDYNEQFF
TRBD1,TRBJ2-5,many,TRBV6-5,TGTGCCAGCAATCAACAGGGGATGAAAGAGACCCAGTACTTC,CASNQQGMKETQYF
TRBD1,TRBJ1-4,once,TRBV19,TGTGCCAGTAACAGGGGAGGATTATCTGAAAAACTGTTTTTT,CASNRGGLSEKLFF
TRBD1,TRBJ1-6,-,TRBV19,TGCGCCAGTAATCTCAGACAGGGGGCTAATCCACCCCTCCACTTT,CASNLRQGANPPLHF
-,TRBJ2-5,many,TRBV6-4,TGTGCCAGCAACGTCCTCGGGACGGCAGGGGAGACCCAGTACTTC,CASNVLGTAGETQYF
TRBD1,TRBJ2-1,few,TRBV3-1,TGTGCCAGCAGCCAACCGGGACAGGCCTACAATGAGCAGTTCTTC,CASSQPGQAYNEQFF
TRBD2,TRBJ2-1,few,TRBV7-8,TGTGCCAGCAGCGTATCCCTTCTAGCGGGGGGGTACAATGAGCAGCTCTTC,CASSVSLLAGGYNEQLF
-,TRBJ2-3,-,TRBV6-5,TGTGCCAGCAGTACCGTGCTAATTGCCTCCTCGACAGATGCGCAGTATTTT,CASSTVLIASSTDAQYF
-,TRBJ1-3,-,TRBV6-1,TGTGCCAGCAGTGAGGGTCCTCCGAGCTCTGGAAACACCATATATTTT,CASSEGPPSSGNTIYF
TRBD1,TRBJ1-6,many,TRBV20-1,TGCAGTGCCCCACCAGGGGGCTCCTATAATTCACCCCTCCACTTT,CSAPPGGSYNSPLHF
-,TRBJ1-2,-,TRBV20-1,TGCAGTGCCAGCAGCGTAGAGGCAGGTTGGGACTATGGTTACACCTTC,CSASSVEAGWDYGYTF
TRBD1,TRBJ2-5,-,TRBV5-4,TGTGCCAGCAGCGTGCGGGACAGGGAGAATGAGCAGTTC,CASSVRDRENEQF
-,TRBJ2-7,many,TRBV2,TGTGCCAGCAGTGAAGGGGGGGCGTTCTACGAGCAGTACTTC,CASSEGGAFYEQYF
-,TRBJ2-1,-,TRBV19,TGTGCCAGTTCAGCGACTAGGAAGAATGAGCAGTTCTTC,CASSATRKNEQFF
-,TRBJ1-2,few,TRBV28,TGTGCCAGCATAGAGGATGGCAGGGCGTCTGGCTACACCTTC,CASIEDGRASGYTF
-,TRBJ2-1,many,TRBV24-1,TGTGCCACCAGTGATTTGAGGTCCAATGGGTATGAGCAGTTCTTC,CATSDLRSNGYEQFF
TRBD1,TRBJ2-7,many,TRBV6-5,TGTGCCAGCAGGCGACAGGGGGCGTACGAGCAGTACTTC,CASRRQGAYEQYF
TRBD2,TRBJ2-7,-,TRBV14,TGTGCCAGCAGCCCCGCCATAGCGGGAGACTACGAGCAGTACTTC,CASSPAIAGDYEQYF
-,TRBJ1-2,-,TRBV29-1,TGCAGCAGTTATGAGGGGACCGGGGGCTACACCTTC,CSSYEGTGGYTF
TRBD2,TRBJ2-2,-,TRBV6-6,TGTGCCAGCAGTGAAGCCCCCTCGGGACTAGCGGGAGGGCCTACCGGGGAGCTGTTTTTT,CASSEAPSGLAGGPTGELFF
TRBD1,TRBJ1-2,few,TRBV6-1,TGTGCCAGCAGAGCTGGTGGGGCAGGGGGCTATGGCTACACCTTC,CASRAGGAGGYGYTF
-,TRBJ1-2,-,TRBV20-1,TGCAGTGCACCACCCCGGGGGATATCGGCCTATGGCTACACCTTC,CSAPPRGISAYGYTF
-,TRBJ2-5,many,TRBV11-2,TGTGCCAGCAGCTTAGACGGCAGGGAGCAAGAGACCCAGTACTTC,CASSLDGREQETQYF
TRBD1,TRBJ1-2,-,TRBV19,TGTGCCACCAAGACAGGGGGTACTGGCTACACCTTC,CATKTGGTGYTF
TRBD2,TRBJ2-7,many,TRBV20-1,TGCAGTGCTAGAGATACGTCTAGCGGGAGGAACAACGAGCAGTACTTC,CSARDTSSGRNNEQYF
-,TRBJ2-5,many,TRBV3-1,TGTGCCAGCAGCCAAAGTAGAGCGGGGACCCAGTACTTC,CASSQSRAGTQYF
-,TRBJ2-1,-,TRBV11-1,TGTGCCAGCAGCCCTCGGACGGGAGACTCCCATGAGCAGTTCTTC,CASSPRTGDSHEQFF
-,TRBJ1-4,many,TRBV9,TGTGCCAGCAGCGGCCCAACAAACACTAATGAAAAACTGTTTTTT,CASSGPTNTNEKLFF
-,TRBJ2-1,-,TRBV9,TGTGCCAGCAGCCTAGAGTTCGGGGAGCAGTTCTTC,CASSLEFGEQFF
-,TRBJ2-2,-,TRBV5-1,TGCGCCAGCAGCTCGTGGGGCGCTGACGGGGAGCTGTTTTTT,CASSSWGADGELFF
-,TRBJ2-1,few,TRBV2,TGTGCCAGCAGTGAAACTCGGGGAGTCGTATCCTACAATGAGCAGTTCTTC,CASSETRGVVSYNEQFF
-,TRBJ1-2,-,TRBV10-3,TGTGCCATCAGTGAGTTTACAGGGAAGGACTATGGCTACACCTTC,CAISEFTGKDYGYTF